The clone carrying this T cell receptor (beta chain) was seen ten or more times. These data belong to a study of blood T cell repertoires in COVID-19. The wider study: Researchers got acute and convalescent COVID-19 samples from the United States, Italy and Spain. The analysed material was cDNA or gDNA that came from T cells, B-cell-depleted T cells, or PBMCs.

Original processing notes: Amplifying reference gene primers gave estimates of nucleated cell counts. TCRdb keeps only in-frame clones here, not all; method: immunoSEQ multiplex PCR. V and J calls and clone size are those listed in that table; D and trimming were worked out from the DNA. The repertoire holds 190,000 or so clones, approximately 85% seen once, with approximately 9.8% in the top ten. Per the germline V gene, CDR1 is SGHVS and CDR2 is FQNEAQ. Between the trimmed V and J ends, which lost 5 bases and 1 base, there was a span of 17 bases. The CDR3 spans 16 residues. The sequence derives from a woman of 80 years or more with acute or convalescent COVID-19. This sequence joins TRBV7-8 and TRBJ2-5, with a weak D call TRBD1 (6 bases). The sequenced sample consisted of peripheral blood. Written as DNA, the CDR3 is TGTGCCAGCAGCAAGTATCAGGGGTTGGTCCAAGAGACCCAGTACTTC. As protein: CASSKYQGLVQETQYF.